One and the same sample provided the 19 T cell receptor beta chains below, sequenced in a study of neurological immune-mediated disorders. From the 5' RACE reads, TCRdb called clonotypes with MiXCR, one entry per CDR3 protein. The table shows about 89,000 distinct CDR3 sequences, with 2.6% occurring only once. The sequenced sample consisted of PBMCs. The receptor source for this set is a woman aged 25 to 45 with multiple sclerosis.

At least ten counts were recorded for this clonotype. The V and J genes are TRBV7-2 and TRBJ2-3; no firm D call. CDR1 and CDR2 (germline): SGHTA, FQGNSA. This CDR3 comprises 15 residues. V gave up 5 bases and J gave up 4 bases, with 16 bases separating them. In nucleotides, the CDR3 is TGTGCCAGCAGCCCGGATCGGAGACGCCCAGATACGCAGTATTTT. Protein product: CASSPDRRRPDTQYF.

This clonotype was observed a single time. The CDR3 does not end in the conserved phenylalanine or tryptophan, so this is likely a read error. The rearrangement joins TRBV27 to TRBJ2-7; D perhaps matches TRBD2 (6 bases). In germline, CDR1 is MNHEY, CDR2 SMNVEV (reference sequence). The CDR3 is 15 residues long. The germline V and J ends were trimmed by 3 bases and 7 bases, with 19 bases remaining between them. This CDR3 reads CASSFSTGGFKEQYI. The CDR3 DNA sequence: TGTGCCAGCAGTTTTTCGACCGGGGGTTTCAAAGAGCAGTACATC.

This clonotype was seen repeatedly, ten times or more. This rearrangement joins TRBV29-1 to TRBJ2-1; 11 bases are a match to TRBD2. The CDR3 loop spans 15 amino acids. From germline, CDR1 is SQVTM and CDR2 ANQGSEA. The trim removed 1 base at V and 7 bases at J, leaving 6 bases unmatched. The CDR3 protein is CSVEASSGRRNEQFF. In DNA, the CDR3 is TGCAGCGTTGAAGCGTCTAGCGGGAGGAGGAATGAGCAGTTCTTC.

This clonotype was seen repeatedly, ten times or more. The gene calls are TRBV10-3 and TRBJ1-2, with D perhaps TRBD1 (5 bases). CDR3 length equals 13 residues. The germline V gene encodes CDR1 ENHRY and CDR2 SYGVKD. The V end lost 6 bases, the J end lost 1 base, and 9 bases lay between the germline ends. CDR3 in amino acids: CAIRRDGNYGYTF. DNA for the CDR3: TGTGCCATCAGGAGGGACGGTAACTATGGCTACACCTTC.

This clonotype was picked up a small number of times. The chain joins TRBV6-2 or TRBV6-3 to TRBJ2-1; 10 bases fit TRBD2. This CDR3 region has 18 residues. Germline lookup yields CDR1 MNHEY and CDR2 SVGEGT. V shed 5 bases, J shed 3 bases, and the junction held 13 bases outside the gene matches. The CDR3 DNA reads TGTGCCAGCAGTAAGAGACTAGCGGGCGTCAGGGTCTACAATGAGCAGTTCTTC. Translating gives CASSKRLAGVRVYNEQFF.

This clonotype was recorded many times. The chain carries TRBV20-1 and TRBJ2-1, with 9 bases that match TRBD2. CDR1 and CDR2 (germline): DFQATT, SNEGSKA (reference sequence). The CDR3 consists of 15 residues. With 3 bases clipped from V and 10 bases from J, the junction kept 13 bases outside the gene matches. Written as DNA, the CDR3 is TGCAGTGCTAGGGTAATAGCGGGAGTCTTACGCGAGCAGTTCTTC. Protein sequence: CSARVIAGVLREQFF.

This clonotype was recorded many times. V usage is TRBV27 and J usage is TRBJ2-3, with 9 bases identical to TRBD2. The germline CDR1 and CDR2 sequences are MNHEY and SMNVEV (reference sequence). The CDR3 sequence is 13 residues long. Trimming cost V 8 bases and J 4 bases; bases outside gene matches: 4. DNA for the CDR3: TGTGCCAGCCGGACTAGCGCAGCAGATACGCAGTATTTT. This codes for CASRTSAADTQYF.

This clonotype was detected ten times or more. The chain uses TRBV29-1 and TRBJ2-5, with a weak D call TRBD1 (5 bases). Germline V gene data show CDR1 as SQVTM and CDR2 as ANQGSEA. Trimming removed 4 bases at V and 5 bases at J, with 11 bases between. The CDR3 length is 12 residues. As DNA, the CDR3 is TGCAGCGTTGGTCAGGGTAGGGAGACCCAGTACTTC. Amino acid sequence: CSVGQGRETQYF.

This clonotype was detected ten times or more. This rearrangement joins TRBV6-2 or TRBV6-3 to TRBJ2-7; D may be TRBD1 or TRBD2 (5 bases each). V was cut by 6 bases and J by 1 base, with 10 bases left in between. The germline gives CDR1 MNHEY, CDR2 SVGEGT. CDR3 size: 13 residues. CDR3 sequence: CASRGTLSYEQYF. The CDR3 DNA follows: TGTGCCAGCAGAGGGACGCTGTCCTACGAGCAGTACTTC.

In this sample, this clonotype turned up many times. J is TRBJ2-7 and V is TRBV29-1; 8 nucleotides agree with TRBD1. V was pared by 5 bases and J by 3 bases, with 6 bases of the junction left unmatched. Germline V gives CDR1 SQVTM, CDR2 ANQGSEA. The CDR3 loop spans 13 amino acids. CDR3 nucleotides: TGCAGCGTTCGGCGCACAGGGGGCTACGAGCAGTACTTC. Translating it yields CSVRRTGGYEQYF.

Many counts were recorded for this clonotype. The chain joins TRBV7-2 to TRBJ1-1; weak D call: TRBD1 (6 bases). The V gene's germline CDR1 is SGHTA and CDR2 FQGNSA. V was trimmed by 6 bases and J by 2 bases, leaving 13 bases between them. The CDR3 covers 14 residues. The CDR3 spells CASRPDRTNTEAFF. The CDR3 DNA reads as TGTGCCAGCAGACCCGACAGGACCAACACTGAAGCTTTCTTT.

This clonotype was detected many times. The J gene is TRBJ2-7, the V gene TRBV5-5; D call uncertain. CDR1 SGHKS and CDR2 YYEKEE come from the germline V gene (reference sequence). This CDR3 has 13 residues. The V end was cut by 3 bases, the J end by 6 bases, with 13 bases between. The CDR3 region has the DNA TGTGCCAGCAGCTCCTTTCTTCAGATCGAGCAGTACTTC. Its protein is CASSSFLQIEQYF.

This clonotype was seen ten or more times. The chain recombines TRBV20-1 with TRBJ2-7, with 7 bases matching TRBD1. This CDR3 region has 15 residues. CDR1 DFQATT and CDR2 SNEGSKA come from the germline V gene (reference sequence). V dropped 5 bases and J dropped 7; count of bases not matched to a gene: 17. The CDR3 coding sequence is TGCAGTGCTGGGACAGCAGGCGGGCCCCCCTTGGAGCAGTACTTC. Protein product: CSAGTAGGPPLEQYF.

This clonotype was found many times. This chain links TRBV7-6 with TRBJ2-1, with 8 nucleotides matching TRBD2. Germline-derived CDR1 and CDR2 are SGHVS and FNYEAQ. This CDR3 region has 15 residues. Trimming took 1 base from V and 8 from J; bases not matched to a gene: 7. This CDR3 reads CASSLVKAGVDEQFF. The CDR3 DNA sequence: TGTGCCAGCAGCTTAGTGAAAGCGGGAGTAGATGAGCAGTTCTTC.

This clonotype showed up many times. The chain combines TRBV29-1 with TRBJ2-5; 11 bases map to TRBD1. After removal of 4 bases from V and 4 bases from J, the junction contained 2 bases not matched to a gene. The CDR3 has 13 amino acids. Germline V CDR1 and CDR2: SQVTM, ANQGSEA. Written as DNA, the CDR3 is TGCAGCGTTGCCGGGACAGGGGGAGAGACCCAGTACTTC. Its translation: CSVAGTGGETQYF. The full variable domain, in which reference TRBV29-1 and TRBJ2-5 provide the parts outside the CDR3, is SAVISQKPSRDICQRGTSLTIQCQVDSQVTMMFWYRQQPGQSLTLIATANQGSEATYESGFVIDKFPISRPNLTFSTLTVSNMSPEDSSIYLCSVAGTGGETQYFGPGTRLLVL.

This clonotype was seen many times. The chain uses TRBV5-1 and TRBJ2-3, with D perhaps TRBD2 (6 bases). CDR1 is SGHRS, CDR2 YFSETQ, per germline. Trimming took 2 bases from V and 0 from J, leaving 16 bases between them. The CDR3 totals 17 residues. The CDR3 region is CASSLRPLAPSTDTQYF. The CDR3 nucleotides read TGCGCCAGCAGCTTAAGACCTCTAGCGCCTAGCACAGATACGCAGTATTTT.

This clonotype was counted ten times or more. The chain has TRBV7-9 and TRBJ2-7; 11 nucleotides match TRBD2. The CDR3 consists of 16 residues. Trimming at V came to 1 base and at J to 4 bases, leaving 6 bases not matched to a gene. In germline, CDR1 is SEHNR, CDR2 FQNEAQ (reference sequence). CDR3 nucleotide sequence: TGTGCCAGCAGCTTAGAACCTAGCGGGAGGCCGTACGAGCAGTACTTC. Translation gives CASSLEPSGRPYEQYF.

Many counts were recorded for this clonotype. The chain carries TRBV7-2 and TRBJ1-6, with a weak D call TRBD1 (5 bases). Between the trimmed V and J ends, which lost 0 bases and 10 bases, there was a span of 16 bases. The CDR3 is 16 amino acids. Germline values: CDR1 SGHTA, CDR2 FQGNSA. The CDR3 DNA follows: TGTGCCAGCAGCTTAGCCGAAGGAGTCCGGGGGTCACCCCTCCACTTT. It yields the protein CASSLAEGVRGSPLHF.

This clonotype was seen many times. The chain is built from TRBV11-2 and TRBJ2-1, with D perhaps TRBD2 (5 bases). This CDR3 comprises 13 residues. Trimming cost V 2 bases and J 4 bases, with 6 bases left between them. The germline gives CDR1 SGHAT, CDR2 FQNNGV. Here the CDR3 reads CASSLTSYNEQFF. CDR3 coding DNA: TGTGCCAGCAGCTTAACTAGTTACAATGAGCAGTTCTTC.